A single sample gave rise to the 13 T cell receptor beta chains below, sequenced in a study of OX40 agonist ivuxolimab in advanced cancers. Library prep was done by the immunoSEQ multiplex PCR assay. This immuneACCESS table, as held by TCRdb, lists in-frame sequences with V and J called but not all clones. Of the missing ones, under half trace to an unresolved V gene in checked studies; the others have no known cause. Present in this sample are roughly 80,000 clones, approximately 82% of which were seen just once. The ten most abundant clones make up more than 0.7% of the sample. This specimen was CD4+ or CD8+ T cells sorted from blood, taken in a trial of the OX40 agonist ivuxolimab. These receptors all come from an adult with an advanced solid tumor such as melanoma, head and neck, liver or kidney cancer.

The gene calls are TRBV2 and TRBJ1-2, with D unresolved. V lost 1 base to trimming and J lost 5 bases, with 5 bases between them. The CDR3 covers 12 residues. Germline assignment: CDR1 SNHLY and CDR2 FYNNEI. CDR3 nucleotides: TGTGCCAGCAGTGAAGGGCATTATGGCTACACCTTC. Translating it yields CASSEGHYGYTF.

The rearrangement joins TRBV7-3 to TRBJ1-2; D is possibly TRBD1 (5 bases). The CDR3 totals 14 residues. The germline CDR1 and CDR2 sequences are SGHTA and FQGTGA. Trimming cost V 1 base and J 5 bases, with 11 bases left between them. CDR3 bases: TGTGCCAGCAGCTTAAGCCCAGGGCCATATGGCTACACCTTC. This gives the protein CASSLSPGPYGYTF.

The gene calls are TRBV9 and TRBJ1-4; no clear D. The CDR3 totals 15 residues. V lost 0 bases and J 7 bases, leaving 13 bases between the germline ends. From germline, CDR1 is SGDLS and CDR2 YYNGEE. The CDR3 is CASSVAGRESEKLFF. In DNA, the CDR3 is TGTGCCAGCAGCGTAGCCGGGAGGGAAAGTGAAAAACTGTTTTTT.

The V call is TRBV5-1, the J call TRBJ1-2; D is perhaps TRBD1 (6 bases). Germline lookup yields CDR1 SGHRS and CDR2 YFSETQ. This CDR3 is built from 15 residues. Trimming left V 0 bases short and J 2 bases short, with 11 bases between. CDR3 residues: CASSLAPGANYGYTF. The CDR3 DNA reads TGCGCCAGCAGCTTGGCCCCAGGGGCGAACTATGGCTACACCTTC.

This clone was seen once. The chain couples TRBV7-9 to TRBJ2-2; TRBD2 matches 11 bases. The ends lost 2 bases at V and 4 bases at J; junction bases unmatched: 3. CDR3 size: 16 residues. Germline V gives CDR1 SEHNR, CDR2 FQNEAQ (reference sequence). This CDR3 is CASSLSSGGPTGELFF. In DNA form, the CDR3 reads TGTGCCAGCAGCTTATCTAGCGGGGGGCCCACCGGGGAGCTGTTTTTT.

This sequence joins TRBV4-3 and TRBJ2-3; maybe TRBD2 (6 bases). The V and J ends lost 0 bases and 0 bases respectively, with 10 bases between them. The V gene's germline CDR1 is LGHNA and CDR2 YSLEER. CDR3 length: 16 amino acids. The CDR3 DNA is TGCGCCAGCAGCCAAGAACGGGCGGGAAGCACAGATACGCAGTATTTT. This sequence encodes CASSQERAGSTDTQYF.

The chain couples TRBV7-7 to TRBJ2-5; 13 positions agree with TRBD2. Germline assignment: CDR1 SSHAT and CDR2 FNYEAQ (reference sequence). This CDR3 spans 15 amino acids. V dropped 3 bases and J dropped 6; count of bases not matched to a gene: 4. CDR3 amino acids: CASSLTSGGQKTQYF. The CDR3 region has the DNA TGTGCCAGCAGCTTGACTAGCGGGGGGCAAAAGACCCAGTACTTC.

This chain joins TRBV30 and TRBJ1-2, with D perhaps matching TRBD1 (5 bases). CDR3 size: 12 residues. V lost 2 bases and J lost 8, with 12 bases in between. CDR1 GTSNPN and CDR2 SVGIG come from the germline V gene (reference sequence). The CDR3 sequence: CAWSRGRGGYTF. The CDR3 coding sequence is TGTGCCTGGAGTCGGGGAAGGGGAGGCTACACCTTC.

The chain employs TRBV30 and TRBJ1-4, with D perhaps matching TRBD1 (5 bases). V lost 3 bases, J lost 5 bases, and 16 bases lay in between. The V gene's germline CDR1 is GTSNPN and CDR2 SVGIG (reference sequence). The length of the CDR3 is 15 residues. The CDR3 DNA sequence: TGTGCCTGGAGACTCCTCGGGACTTTAAATGAAAAACTGTTTTTT. Amino acid sequence: CAWRLLGTLNEKLFF.

This sequence joins TRBV27 and TRBJ1-3, with no clear D. CDR3 length: 13 amino acids. The germline V and J ends were trimmed by 6 bases and 8 bases, with 14 bases remaining between them. Germline loops: CDR1 MNHEY, CDR2 SMNVEV (reference sequence). DNA of the CDR3: TGTGCCAGCAGCTTTAAGTTCGGTGACACCATATATTTT. Encoded protein: CASSFKFGDTIYF.

This sequence joins TRBV4-2 and TRBJ2-4; TRBD2 aligns across 9 bases. The length of the CDR3 is 15 residues. Germline trimming cut 0 bases from V and 8 bases from J; bases unmatched to any gene: 5. Germline loops: CDR1 LGHNA, CDR2 YNFKEQ. The CDR3 loop is CASSQESLAGDIQYF. The DNA of the CDR3 is TGTGCCAGCAGCCAAGAATCACTAGCGGGTGACATTCAGTACTTC.

The sample holds one count of this clone. The rearrangement links TRBV6-5 to TRBJ1-5, with a weak D call TRBD1 (5 bases). This CDR3 comprises 15 residues. The germline V and J ends were trimmed by 6 bases and 6 bases, with 18 bases remaining between them. Germline CDR1 is MNHEY and CDR2 is SVGAGI. CDR3: CASSILGTALQPQHF. CDR3 bases: TGTGCCAGCAGCATACTCGGGACCGCTCTTCAGCCCCAGCATTTT.

The CDR3 nucleotides read TGTGCCAGCAGCCCGGTGGGAGGTTCCTACAATGAGCAGTTCTTC. Amino acid sequence: CASSPVGGSYNEQFF. V and J are TRBV7-2 and TRBJ2-1; a possible D gene is TRBD2 (6 bases). Germline CDR1 and CDR2: SGHTA and FQGNSA. The CDR3 has 15 residues. V was trimmed by 5 bases and J by 1 base, leaving 12 bases between them.